The 22 T cell receptor beta chains presented below share a single source sample, sequenced in a study of shared clonotypes between healthy human individuals. This table comes from immunoSEQ multiplex PCR, and its TCRdb copy is limited to in-frame clones, with some not included. This table holds 2,500,000 or so clones, more than 80% found once. The sequenced sample was naive CD4+ T cells sorted from blood. Stated subset: CD45RA+ positively selected. Every receptor here comes from a man younger than 30 in good health.

The chain has TRBV15 and TRBJ2-6; no reliable D call. The CDR3 has 12 amino acids. Germline CDR1 reads LNHNV; CDR2 reads YYDKDF (reference sequence). Trimming took 0 bases from V and 12 from J, leaving 6 bases between them. This chain's CDR3 is CATSRENLVLTF. The CDR3 DNA reads as TGTGCCACCAGCAGAGAGAACCTCGTCCTGACTTTC.

The chain combines TRBV9 with TRBJ2-1; D gene unclear. V was clipped by 0 bases and J by 6 bases, with 16 bases between them. The length of the CDR3 is 16 residues. Germline CDR1 reads SGDLS; CDR2 reads YYNGEE. The CDR3 DNA reads TGTGCCAGCAGCGTAGCTGCGGCTACCGCCCCCAATGAGCAGTTCTTC. Translated: CASSVAAATAPNEQFF.

The chain couples TRBV27 to TRBJ2-5; TRBD2 agrees at 11 bases. The germline gives CDR1 MNHEY, CDR2 SMNVEV (reference sequence). CDR3 size: 15 residues. V lost 3 bases and J lost 5; bases outside the gene matches: 5. The CDR3 loop reads CASSFSGGGLETQYF. In nucleotides, the CDR3 is TGTGCCAGCAGTTTTAGCGGGGGGGGCTTGGAGACCCAGTACTTC.

The genes are TRBV5-1 and TRBJ2-1; D gene ambiguous. CDR3 length: 12 amino acids. CDR1 and CDR2 (germline): SGHRS, YFSETQ. V shed 0 bases and J shed 10 bases, with 8 bases lying between them. CDR3 in DNA: TGCGCCAGCAGCTTGGAGGCGCGAGAGCAGTTCTTC. This encodes CASSLEAREQFF.

The rearrangement uses TRBV10-3 and TRBJ2-7, with TRBD2 matching 13 bases. This CDR3 spans 15 amino acids. CDR1 and CDR2 (germline): ENHRY, SYGVKD. With V trimmed by 4 bases and J by 5 bases, 5 bases remained unmatched. As DNA, the CDR3 is TGTGCCATCAGTGCACGGACTAGCGGGAGCCACGAGCAGTACTTC. This encodes CAISARTSGSHEQYF.

This chain connects TRBV5-1 to TRBJ1-2; D remains ambiguous. The CDR3 has 14 residues. V lost 4 bases and J lost 4, with 14 bases in between. Germline assignment: CDR1 SGHRS and CDR2 YFSETQ. The CDR3 nucleotides read TGCGCCAGCAGCCCAACCAGACTGGGCTATGGCTACACCTTC. This sequence encodes CASSPTRLGYGYTF.

J is TRBJ1-1 and V is TRBV10-2; 8 bases are shared with TRBD1. Germline lookup yields CDR1 WSHSY and CDR2 SAAADI. V trimming: 7 bases; J trimming: 7 bases; junction bases outside the gene matches: 8. The CDR3 loop spans 13 amino acids. CDR3 sequence (DNA): TGCGCCAGCACCAGGGACAGGACCCTTGAAGCTTTCTTT. Its translation is CASTRDRTLEAFF.

The V call is TRBV2, the J call TRBJ2-5, with D perhaps matching TRBD1 (6 bases). Gene TRBJ2-7 matches the end of the DNA better, so the J call may be wrong. The CDR3 has 14 amino acids. Germline loops: CDR1 SNHLY, CDR2 FYNNEI. CDR3 residues: CASSEQGSSYEQYF. For the CDR3, the DNA is TGTGCCAGCAGTGAACAGGGGAGCTCCTACGAGCAGTACTTC.

Worth noting for this clone: This sample includes further DNA sequences coding for the same CDR3. The rearrangement links TRBV10-2 to TRBJ2-7; D possibly corresponds to TRBD1 (6 bases). The germline CDR1 and CDR2 sequences are WSHSY and SAAADI. CDR3 length: 12 amino acids. V dropped 3 bases and J dropped 4 bases, with 7 bases sitting between them. Here the CDR3 reads CASSEQGYEQYF. DNA of the CDR3: TGCGCCAGCAGTGAACAGGGATACGAGCAGTACTTC.

As to this clone: Within the sample, other DNA sequences also encode this same CDR3. The rearrangement joins TRBV5-1 to TRBJ2-1; tentative D call: TRBD2 (5 bases). Germline loops: CDR1 SGHRS, CDR2 YFSETQ. V shed 0 bases and J shed 6 bases, with 10 bases lying between them. This CDR3 has 14 residues. The CDR3 protein is CASSLGGLGNEQFF. The CDR3 DNA reads as TGCGCCAGCAGCTTGGGAGGGTTAGGCAATGAGCAGTTCTTC.

Comment on this clone: Other DNA sequences in the same sample also yield this CDR3. The genes are TRBV6-5 and TRBJ1-2; D is uncertain. V shed 5 bases and J shed 6 bases, with 7 bases lying between them. The CDR3 covers 11 residues. From germline, CDR1 is MNHEY and CDR2 SVGAGI. The CDR3 coding sequence is TGTGCCAGCAGTAAGGGAAATGGCTACACCTTC. It specifies CASSKGNGYTF.

The V call is TRBV6-5, the J call TRBJ1-1, with D perhaps TRBD1 (5 bases). The CDR3 is made up of 12 amino acids. From germline, CDR1 is MNHEY and CDR2 SVGAGI. The V gene lost 8 bases and the J gene lost 0 bases, with 7 bases spanning the gap. DNA for the CDR3: TGTGCCAGCGGGGCCATGAACACTGAAGCTTTCTTT. It specifies CASGAMNTEAFF.

The genes are TRBV13 and TRBJ2-1, with a weak D call TRBD2 (6 bases). The CDR3 spans 15 residues. V lost 5 bases, J lost 11 bases, and 22 bases lay in between. Germline lookup yields CDR1 PRHDT and CDR2 FYEKMQ (reference sequence). The CDR3 DNA sequence: TGTGCCAGCAGCCCGACCCGGACTATTACTTACAAGCAGTTCTTC. Protein: CASSPTRTITYKQFF.

The chain couples TRBV6-6 to TRBJ2-7, with 11 bases aligning to TRBD1. The CDR3 has 15 amino acids. The trim removed 6 bases at V and 2 bases at J, leaving 6 bases unmatched. Germline CDR1 is MNHNY and CDR2 is SVGAGI (reference sequence). Written as DNA, the CDR3 is TGTGCCAGCAGGGCACCGGGACAGGGGGCCTACGAGCAGTACTTC. Its translation is CASRAPGQGAYEQYF.

About this clone: Germline is not matched at one junction end, which may reflect a read error. The chain joins TRBV5-1 to TRBJ1-1, with D possibly being TRBD1 (6 bases). The CDR3 spans 13 residues. Germline V CDR1 and CDR2: SGHRS, YFSETQ. The CDR3 protein is CASSVGQNAEAFF. The CDR3, as DNA: TGCGCCAGCAGCGTTGGACAGAACGCTGAAGCTTTCTTT. Using reference TRBV5-1 and TRBJ1-1 for the parts outside the CDR3, the full variable domain is KAGVTQTPRYLIKTRGQQVTLSCSPISGHRSVSWYQQTPGQGLQFLFEYFSETQRNKGNFPGRFSGRQFSNSRSEMNVSTLELGDSALYLCASSVGQNAEAFFGQGTRLTVV.

This clone is a singleton in its sample. The chain carries TRBV7-2 and TRBJ2-5; maybe TRBD1 (5 bases). Germline V gene sequence: CDR1 SGHTA, CDR2 FQGNSA. Trimming stripped 2 bases from V and 2 bases from J, with 12 bases between. The CDR3 is 15 amino acids. CDR3 bases: TGTGCCAGCAGCTTACAAAGGGGATTACAAGAGACCCAGTACTTC. Amino acid sequence: CASSLQRGLQETQYF.

V gene TRBV11-3 combines with J gene TRBJ2-1; 11 nucleotides align to TRBD1. V shed 1 base and J 10 bases; nucleotides not matched to a gene: 6. Germline values: CDR1 SGHNT, CDR2 YENEEA. CDR3 length equals 15 residues. This CDR3 reads CASSLGDRGEGEQFF. The CDR3, as DNA: TGTGCCAGCAGCTTAGGGGACAGGGGGGAAGGGGAGCAGTTCTTC.

The chain links TRBV5-1 to TRBJ1-1, with D tentatively TRBD1 (5 bases). The CDR3 consists of 14 residues. V was cut by 7 bases and J by 5 bases, with 18 bases left in between. Germline values: CDR1 SGHRS, CDR2 YFSETQ. The CDR3 DNA is TGCGCCAGCCGGGAAGGGGCGGTAGGGACTGAAGCTTTCTTT. Translation: CASREGAVGTEAFF.

V usage is TRBV11-2 and J usage is TRBJ2-1, with unresolved D. The CDR3 extends over 15 amino acids. The germline CDR1 and CDR2 sequences are SGHAT and FQNNGV. Trimming cost V 0 bases and J 0 bases, with 6 bases left between them. The CDR3 reads CASSLDGASYNEQFF. The CDR3 DNA is TGTGCCAGCAGCTTAGATGGAGCCTCCTACAATGAGCAGTTCTTC.

The V call is TRBV11-2, the J call TRBJ2-7, with TRBD2 matching 11 bases. CDR1 and CDR2 from the germline V gene are SGHAT and FQNNGV. The CDR3 extends over 16 amino acids. The V and J ends lost 1 base and 3 bases, in that order; junction bases with no gene match: 5. Written as DNA, the CDR3 is TGTGCCAGCAGCTTAGTGGCTAGCGGGGGGTTCTACGAGCAGTACTTC. It specifies CASSLVASGGFYEQYF.

The chain has TRBV5-4 and TRBJ1-3; possible D gene TRBD1, 5 bases. Germline assignment: CDR1 SGHNT and CDR2 YYREEE (reference sequence). This CDR3 is built from 14 residues. Trimming took off 0 bases at V and 4 bases at J, with 8 bases between the two ends. CDR3 DNA: TGTGCCAGCAGCTTGGGCAGGGTCGGAAACACCATATATTTT. Translating it yields CASSLGRVGNTIYF. The full variable domain, completed using reference TRBV5-4 and TRBJ1-3, is ETGVTQSPTHLIKTRGQQVTLRCSSQSGHNTVSWYQQALGQGPQFIFQYYREEENGRGNFPPRFSGLQFPNYSSELNVNALELDDSALYLCASSLGRVGNTIYFGEGSWLTVV.

V gene TRBV5-1 combines with J gene TRBJ2-2; 11 nucleotides agree with TRBD1. This CDR3 contains 15 residues. The trim removed 3 bases at V and 10 bases at J, leaving 8 bases unmatched. Germline assignment: CDR1 SGHRS and CDR2 YFSETQ. The CDR3, as DNA: TGCGCCAGCAGCTCACAGGACAGGGGGCGGGCGGAGCTGTTTTTT. The encoded protein is CASSSQDRGRAELFF.